This T cell receptor (beta chain) was captured in a study of control samples from healthy donors and cancer patients. This CDR3 comprises 15 residues. V gave up 4 bases and J gave up 8 bases, with 21 bases separating them. From germline, CDR1 is GTSNPN and CDR2 SVGIG (reference sequence). The protocol was immunoSEQ multiplex PCR, while the TCRdb copy is restricted to in-frame clones and leaves out a portion. The table lists roughly 190,000 clones, with around 2% in the top ten. The chain couples TRBV30 to TRBJ1-5; D is unclear. Sequenced input: blood. This clonotype was sampled from a woman aged 25 to 39 in good health. CDR3 sequence: CAWNGEQINSEPQHF. For the CDR3, the DNA is TGTGCCTGGAATGGGGAACAGATCAATTCCGAGCCCCAGCATTTT.